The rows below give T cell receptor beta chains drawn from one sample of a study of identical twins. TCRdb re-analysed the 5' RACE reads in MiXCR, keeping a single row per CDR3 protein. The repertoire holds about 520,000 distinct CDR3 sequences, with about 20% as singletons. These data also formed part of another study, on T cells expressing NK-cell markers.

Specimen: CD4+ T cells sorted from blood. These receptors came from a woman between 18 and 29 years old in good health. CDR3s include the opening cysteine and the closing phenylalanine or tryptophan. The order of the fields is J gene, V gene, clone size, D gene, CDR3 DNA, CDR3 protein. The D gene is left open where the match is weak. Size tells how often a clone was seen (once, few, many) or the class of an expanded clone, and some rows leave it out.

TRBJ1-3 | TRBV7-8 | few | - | TGTGCCAGCAGCCAACTGTTGGGGGCTGTTGGAAACACCATATATTTT | CASSQLLGAVGNTIYF
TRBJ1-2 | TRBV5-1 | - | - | TGCGCCAGCCGCCCGCCAGGGCCTAACTATGGCTACACCTTC | CASRPPGPNYGYTF
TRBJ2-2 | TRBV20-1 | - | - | TGCAGTGTTGGGAGAACCGGGGAGCTGTTTTTT | CSVGRTGELFF
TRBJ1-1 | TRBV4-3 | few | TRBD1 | TGCGCCAGCAGCCAGACAGGGGGAGATGAAGCTTTCTTT | CASSQTGGDEAFF
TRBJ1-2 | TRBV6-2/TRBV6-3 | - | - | TGTGCCAGCAGACAAACCGGAGCAGGTGGCTACACCTTC | CASRQTGAGGYTF
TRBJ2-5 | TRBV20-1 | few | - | TGCAGTGCTAGAGATGGCGGCCGGTACCAAGAGACCCAGTACTTC | CSARDGGRYQETQYF
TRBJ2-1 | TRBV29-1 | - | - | TGCAGCGTTGAAGCCCGGGACGGCCGTGGGGTCTTC | CSVEARDGRGVF
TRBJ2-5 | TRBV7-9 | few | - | TGTGCCAGCAGCAAGGGATGGCTGGGGGCCGAATTAGAGACCCAGTACTTC | CASSKGWLGAELETQYF
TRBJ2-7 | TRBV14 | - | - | TGTGCCAGCAGCCAAGTCCGTGGCGGAACCTACGAGCAGTACTTC | CASSQVRGGTYEQYF
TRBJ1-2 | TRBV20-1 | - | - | TGCAGTGCTAGGGCGCTTACGCGCGGCTACACCTTC | CSARALTRGYTF
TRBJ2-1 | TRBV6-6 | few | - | TGTGCCAGCAGTTACTCGATAGCATCCCCCCAGTTCTTC | CASSYSIASPQFF
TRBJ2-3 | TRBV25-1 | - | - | TGTGCCAGCAGTGAACCGGCAGCGACAGATACGCAGTATTTT | CASSEPAATDTQYF
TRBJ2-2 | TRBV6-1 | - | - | TGTGCCAGCAGCAGGACCGCAGGCGGGGAGCTGTTTTTT | CASSRTAGGELFF
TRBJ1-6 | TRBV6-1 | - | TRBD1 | TGTGCCAGCAGCCTGGACAGGGGGGAATCACCCCTCCACTTT | CASSLDRGESPLHF
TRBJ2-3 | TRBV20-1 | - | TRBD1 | TGCAGTGCCTCCGAAGACAGGGGGCGAACAGATACGCAGTATTTT | CSASEDRGRTDTQYF
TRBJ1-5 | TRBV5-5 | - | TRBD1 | TGTGCCAGCAGCTTGGCGACAGGGTATCAGCCCCAGCATTTT | CASSLATGYQPQHF
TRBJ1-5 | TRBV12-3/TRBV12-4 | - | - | TGTGCCAGCAGTTTAGGAGCGCGTCACAGGGTAAATCAGCCCCAGCATTTT | CASSLGARHRVNQPQHF